A single sample gave rise to the 19 T cell receptor beta chains below, sequenced in a study of blood T cell repertoires in COVID-19. Repertoires were generated with immunoSEQ multiplex PCR, while TCRdb's copy carries only in-frame clones and drops some. The top ten clones hold roughly 9% of a sample with about 130,000 clones, about 85% of them seen once. Sequencing was done on a sample of peripheral blood. All receptors derive from a man in his forties with active or convalescent COVID-19.

The chain combines TRBV7-9 with TRBJ2-1; 8 positions agree with TRBD2. V gave up 5 bases and J gave up 2 bases; unmatched junction bases: 5. CDR1 SEHNR and CDR2 FQNEAQ come from the germline V gene (reference sequence). The CDR3 contains 15 residues. CDR3 residues: CASSPGGTTYNEQFF. The CDR3 bases are TGTGCCAGCAGCCCGGGGGGGACTACCTACAATGAGCAGTTCTTC.

Regarding this clone: It is unclear where the CDR3 begins or ends on the DNA, so no DNA is shown, and the CDR3 is as TCRdb lists it. J is TRBJ1-3 and V is TRBV21-1; the table's D call, TRBD1, was not checked against the DNA. TRBV21-1 is assigned pseudogene status. The CDR3 region is 13 residues in length, termini included. The CDR3: CAGTWGPGNTIYF.

The chain joins TRBV7-8 to TRBJ2-7; 12 nucleotides match TRBD1. V shed 1 base and J 12 bases; nucleotides not matched to a gene: 10. The germline V gene has CDR1 SGHVS and CDR2 FQNEAQ. CDR3 length equals 15 residues. CDR3 in amino acids: CASSLGDRGPARPYF. The DNA for the CDR3 is TGTGCCAGCAGCTTAGGGGACAGGGGGCCGGCTCGCCCGTACTTC.

This clone was counted between two and nine times. The rearrangement links TRBV6-5 to TRBJ2-1; TRBD2 matches 8 bases. J gave up 7 bases and V 5 bases, and 4 bases lay outside the gene matches. CDR3 length equals 13 residues. Germline V gene lookup returns CDR1 MNHEY and CDR2 SVGAGI. CDR3 region: CASSRTSPNEQFF. For the CDR3, the DNA is TGTGCCAGCAGTCGGACTAGCCCGAATGAGCAGTTCTTC.

Within the sample, this clone is medium-sized (0.01 to 0.1%). This chain connects TRBV27 to TRBJ2-1; TRBD2 is a possible D gene (6 bases). The CDR3 totals 16 residues. The germline gives CDR1 MNHEY, CDR2 SMNVEV (reference sequence). The germline V and J ends were trimmed by 8 bases and 8 bases, with 25 bases remaining between them. For the CDR3, the DNA is TGTGCCAGCCGTACTAGGGGTAGCGGACTTGGGGATGAGCAGTTCTTC. Its translation: CASRTRGSGLGDEQFF.

V usage is TRBV15 and J usage is TRBJ1-6, with D unclear. This CDR3 contains 16 residues. CDR1 is LNHNV and CDR2 is YYDKDF in the germline V gene (reference sequence). The germline V and J ends were trimmed by 0 bases and 10 bases, with 16 bases remaining between them. Written as DNA, the CDR3 is TGTGCCACCAGCAGAGAGGGAACGGCAGGAGGGTCACCCCTCCACTTT. Translation: CATSREGTAGGSPLHF.

This clone was found a few times. The chain recombines TRBV5-1 with TRBJ1-4; D may be TRBD1 (5 bases). Germline CDR1 reads SGHRS; CDR2 reads YFSETQ. Trimming took off 2 bases at V and 2 bases at J, with 7 bases between the two ends. The CDR3 is 14 residues long. CDR3 region: CASSLQATNEKLFF. For the CDR3, the DNA is TGCGCCAGCAGCTTACAGGCCACTAATGAAAAACTGTTTTTT.

This chain links TRBV23-1 with TRBJ1-1; D gene uncertain. TRBV23-1 qualifies as an ORF whose function is uncertain. The CDR3 totals 16 residues. The CDR3 DNA is TGCCCCCCCCGTCCGCCGGGTCCCCGAATGAACACTGAAGCTTTCTTT. Encoded protein: CPPRPPGPRMNTEAFF.

J is TRBJ2-3 and V is TRBV15; no clear D. The CDR3 loop spans 14 amino acids. V lost 2 bases, J lost 1 base, and 7 bases lay in between. CDR1 LNHNV and CDR2 YYDKDF come from the germline V gene (reference sequence). CDR3 amino acids: CATSRPGGTDTQYF. CDR3 in DNA: TGTGCCACCAGCAGACCCGGTGGCACAGATACGCAGTATTTT.

The chain is built from TRBV7-2 and TRBJ2-5; D possibly corresponds to TRBD2 (6 bases). Germline CDR1 SGHTA, CDR2 FQGNSA. The CDR3 spans 16 residues. V lost 6 bases and J 5 bases, leaving 22 bases between the germline ends. CDR3 nucleotides: TGTGCCAGCAGTCCAGGGACTTCCGAAAAATGGGAGACCCAGTACTTC. This gives the protein CASSPGTSEKWETQYF.

The chain recombines TRBV30 with TRBJ1-5, with D tentatively TRBD1 (6 bases). The V end lost 4 bases, the J end lost 4 bases, and 11 bases lay between the germline ends. Germline V gene lookup returns CDR1 GTSNPN and CDR2 SVGIG (reference sequence). The CDR3 totals 13 residues. CDR3 sequence (DNA): TGTGCCTGGACAAGACAGGAGAATCAGCCCCAGCATTTT. It specifies CAWTRQENQPQHF.

This rearrangement joins TRBV19 to TRBJ1-6; D possibly corresponds to TRBD1 (5 bases). The V gene lost 1 base and the J gene lost 10 bases, with 11 bases spanning the gap. Germline CDR1 is LNHDA and CDR2 is SQIVND (reference sequence). The CDR3 extends over 14 amino acids. CDR3 nucleotides: TGTGCCAGTAGTATAGTCGGGGGTGGATCACCCCTCCACTTT. Translating gives CASSIVGGGSPLHF. The complete variable domain, with remaining parts taken from reference TRBV19 and TRBJ1-6, reads DGGITQSPKYLFRKEGQNVTLSCEQNLNHDAMYWYRQDPGQGLRLIYYSQIVNDFQKGDIAEGYSVSREKKESFPLTVTSAQKNPTAFYLCASSIVGGGSPLHFGNGTRLTVT.

The chain has TRBV7-2 and TRBJ1-4; the D is unclear. The V gene lost 4 bases and the J gene lost 6 bases, with 15 bases spanning the gap. Per germline, CDR1 SGHTA and CDR2 FQGNSA. This CDR3 region has 15 residues. CDR3 DNA sequence: TGTGCCAGCAGCTGGCGAGCACTAGCAGATGAAAAACTGTTTTTT. It yields the protein CASSWRALADEKLFF.

The chain is built from TRBV25-1 and TRBJ1-1, with D maybe TRBD1 (6 bases). The CDR3 is 11 amino acids. Trimming removed 8 bases at V and 7 bases at J, with 11 bases between. Germline CDR1 and CDR2: MGHDK and SYGVNS. CDR3 residues: CASATQGEAFF. As DNA, the CDR3 is TGTGCCAGCGCAACACAGGGTGAAGCTTTCTTT.

CDR3 residues: CASSLEQGNDGYTF. DNA for the CDR3: TGTGCCAGCAGCTTGGAACAGGGAAACGATGGCTACACCTTC. The chain links TRBV5-5 to TRBJ1-2, with D possibly being TRBD1 (6 bases). The germline V gene encodes CDR1 SGHKS and CDR2 YYEKEE (reference sequence). Trimming removed 0 bases at V and 6 bases at J, with 12 bases between. The CDR3 consists of 14 residues.

This chain links TRBV2 with TRBJ2-5; D is unclear. Trimming shortened V by 5 bases and J by 0 bases, and 10 bases separated the two germline ends. This CDR3 contains 14 residues. Germline V gives CDR1 SNHLY, CDR2 FYNNEI. As DNA, the CDR3 is TGTGCCAGCAGTAGAACTTACTACCAAGAGACCCAGTACTTC. The encoded protein is CASSRTYYQETQYF.

CDR3: CASRGQPLGNQPQHF. In DNA, the CDR3 is TGTGCCAGTAGGGGACAGCCGCTTGGCAATCAGCCCCAGCATTTT. The chain employs TRBV19 and TRBJ1-5; 7 bases align to TRBD1. The J segment lost 2 bases and the V segment lost 6 bases, leaving 7 bases of the junction unmatched. The V gene's germline CDR1 is LNHDA and CDR2 SQIVND (reference sequence). The CDR3 has 15 residues.

The gene calls are TRBV6-5 and TRBJ1-3; D may be TRBD1 (6 bases). CDR1 is MNHEY, CDR2 SVGAGI, per germline. This CDR3 spans 15 amino acids. V lost 6 bases to trimming and J lost 5 bases, with 17 bases between them. DNA of the CDR3: TGTGCCAGCAGCACATCAACAGGGCTGAGAAACACCATATATTTT. This gives the protein CASSTSTGLRNTIYF.

V usage is TRBV11-2 and J usage is TRBJ2-5, with 11 bases matching TRBD2. CDR1 and CDR2 (germline): SGHAT, FQNNGV. CDR3 length equals 14 residues. V lost 3 bases to trimming and J lost 5 bases; unmatched junction nucleotides: 2. CDR3 residues: CASSFSGGDETQYF. CDR3 sequence (DNA): TGTGCCAGCAGCTTTAGCGGGGGGGACGAGACCCAGTACTTC.